This TCR beta chain was captured in a study of glioma-infiltrating T cells. Study-level findings and limits: Shared blood CDR3 signature motifs marked patients with low tissue-blood divergence.

TCR alpha and beta CDR3 regions were amplified from RNA using iRepertoire nested multiplex PCR. TCRdb passed the multiplex PCR reads through MiXCR, listing each CDR3 protein once. Of 300,000 to 450,000 distinct CDR3 sequences in the sample, approximately 42% were seen once. CDR1 is DFQATT and CDR2 is SNEGSKA in the germline V gene (reference sequence). This CDR3 region has 13 residues. The germline V and J ends were trimmed by 6 bases and 2 bases, with 14 bases remaining between them. A remark on this clonotype: The antigen is undetermined.

The chain recombines TRBV20-1 with TRBJ2-7; D may be TRBD1 (6 bases). The sequenced material came from glioma tissue, nonneoplastic brain tissue, or PBMCs (not recorded which). The clonotype was recovered from a human donor with low-grade glioma or glioblastoma, undergoing nonglioma brain surgery, or in good health (not recorded which). The CDR3 here is CSATRDTPYEQYF. The CDR3 nucleotides are TGCAGTGCCACCCGGGACACCCCCTACGAGCAGTACTTC.